A single sample is the source of the 9 T cell receptor beta chains below, sequenced in a study of blood T cell repertoires in COVID-19 (dated by TCRdb to the early 2020s). Receptor amplification or capture employed the immunoSEQ multiplex PCR assay. TCRdb took over this immuneACCESS table, retaining in-frame rearrangements with V and J assigned. Such tables are incomplete; in checked studies, under half of the missing clones stem from an unresolved V gene, and the remainder is unexplained. Counted in this sample were approximately 16,000 clones; 88% of them appeared once. Around 10% of the sample lies in the top ten. Source material: peripheral blood. These receptor sequences come from a human donor in a cohort sampled during active COVID-19.

The chain combines TRBV28 with TRBJ1-2; D perhaps matches TRBD1 (6 bases). V lost 4 bases and J 7 bases, leaving 13 bases between the germline ends. Germline V lookup: CDR1 MDHEN, CDR2 SYDVKM. The CDR3 loop spans 13 amino acids. CDR3 protein: CASSWGHLSGYTF. Written as DNA, the CDR3 is TGTGCCAGCAGTTGGGGGCATCTTAGTGGCTACACCTTC.

V and J are TRBV13 and TRBJ2-7; tentative D call: TRBD1 (5 bases). Looked up from germline, CDR1 is PRHDT and CDR2 is FYEKMQ (reference sequence). The CDR3 contains 15 residues. V was cut by 1 base and J by 4 bases, with 14 bases left in between. CDR3 region: CASSLDSRAQYEQYF. The DNA for the CDR3 is TGTGCCAGCAGCTTAGATTCCAGGGCCCAATACGAGCAGTACTTC.

The V call is TRBV19, the J call TRBJ1-2; D possibly corresponds to TRBD1 (5 bases). V was trimmed by 1 base and J by 4 bases, leaving 10 bases between them. Germline V gene sequence: CDR1 LNHDA, CDR2 SQIVND (reference sequence). The CDR3 runs to 14 residues. DNA of the CDR3: TGTGCCAGTAGTATAGCAGGGATGGGCTATGGCTACACCTTC. Protein product: CASSIAGMGYGYTF.

This clone came up a few times. V and J are TRBV27 and TRBJ2-1; 11 bases align to TRBD2. Germline values: CDR1 MNHEY, CDR2 SMNVEV (reference sequence). V was pared by 6 bases and J by 9 bases, with 13 bases of the junction left unmatched. CDR3 length: 16 residues. CDR3 nucleotides: TGTGCCAGCAGACAGACTAGCGGGGTCCTCCGGGGTGAGCAGTTCTTC. Amino acids: CASRQTSGVLRGEQFF.

The chain recombines TRBV5-1 with TRBJ2-2; TRBD1 is a possible D gene (6 bases). This CDR3 region has 16 residues. V lost 4 bases and J 1 base, leaving 14 bases between the germline ends. Germline V gene lookup returns CDR1 SGHRS and CDR2 YFSETQ. CDR3 nucleotide sequence: TGCGCCAGCAGCCCAGTTCCGGGACAGAACACCGGGGAGCTGTTTTTT. Protein sequence: CASSPVPGQNTGELFF. The variable domain in full, completed from reference TRBV5-1 and TRBJ2-2, reads KAGVTQTPRYLIKTRGQQVTLSCSPISGHRSVSWYQQTPGQGLQFLFEYFSETQRNKGNFPGRFSGRQFSNSRSEMNVSTLELGDSALYLCASSPVPGQNTGELFFGEGSRLTVL.

Here the CDR3 reads CASSNTGFGAFF. CDR3 coding DNA: TGCGCCAGCAGCAACACAGGGTTCGGAGCTTTCTTT. This sequence joins TRBV10-1 and TRBJ1-1; weak D call: TRBD1 (6 bases). V lost 6 bases to trimming and J lost 10 bases, with 15 bases between them. The CDR3 totals 12 residues. Germline V gene sequence: CDR1 WNHNN, CDR2 SYGVQD (reference sequence).

In its sample, this clone was seen once. The chain links TRBV28 to TRBJ2-5, with 11 bases lining up with TRBD2. CDR1 is MDHEN, CDR2 SYDVKM, per germline. This CDR3 comprises 21 residues. J was trimmed by 2 bases and V by 3 bases; bases with no gene match: 20. The CDR3, as DNA: TGTGCCAGCAGTTTTGTCGCGACTAGCGGGGTGGAGGGGTGGGCACAAGAGACCCAGTACTTC. Translation gives CASSFVATSGVEGWAQETQYF. Looking up the rest from reference TRBV28 and TRBJ2-5 gives the full variable domain: DVKVTQSSRYLVKRTGEKVFLECVQDMDHENMFWYRQDPGLGLRLIYFSYDVKMKEKGDIPEGYSVSREKKERFSLILESASTNQTSMYLCASSFVATSGVEGWAQETQYFGPGTRLLVL.

The chain employs TRBV5-6 and TRBJ1-4, with D perhaps matching TRBD1 (5 bases). Germline CDR1 is SGHDT and CDR2 is YYEEEE. V lost 1 base and J lost 8, with 15 bases in between. The CDR3 is 15 amino acids. The CDR3 loop reads CASSLWQGMREKLFF. In DNA form, the CDR3 reads TGTGCCAGCAGCTTGTGGCAGGGAATGCGGGAAAAACTGTTTTTT. The variable domain in full, completed from reference TRBV5-6 and TRBJ1-4, reads DAGVTQSPTHLIKTRGQQVTLRCSPKSGHDTVSWYQQALGQGPQFIFQYYEEEERQRGNFPDRFSGHQFPNYSSELNVNALLLGDSALYLCASSLWQGMREKLFFGSGTQLSVL.

The chain couples TRBV9 to TRBJ1-2; no firm D call. Germline CDR1 reads SGDLS; CDR2 reads YYNGEE. V lost 1 base to trimming and J lost 1 base, with 5 bases between them. The CDR3 is 13 amino acids. CDR3 sequence (DNA): TGTGCCAGCAGCGTAACCAGTAACTATGGCTACACCTTC. It yields the protein CASSVTSNYGYTF.